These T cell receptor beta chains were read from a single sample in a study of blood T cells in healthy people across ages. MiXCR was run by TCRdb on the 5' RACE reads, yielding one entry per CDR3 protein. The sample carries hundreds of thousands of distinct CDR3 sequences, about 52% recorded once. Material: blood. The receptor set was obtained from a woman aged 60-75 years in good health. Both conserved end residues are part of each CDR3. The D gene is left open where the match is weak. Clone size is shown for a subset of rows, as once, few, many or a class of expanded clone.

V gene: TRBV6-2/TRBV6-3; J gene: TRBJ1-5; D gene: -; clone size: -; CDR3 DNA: TGTGCCAGCAGTTACGAGGGTCTGGGCAATCAGCCCCAGCATTTT; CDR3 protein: CASSYEGLGNQPQHF
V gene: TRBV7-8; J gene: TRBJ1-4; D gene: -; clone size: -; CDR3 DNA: TGTGCCAGCAGCCTCAACAGGGCCCCGGGTGAAAAACTGTTTTTT; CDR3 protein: CASSLNRAPGEKLFF
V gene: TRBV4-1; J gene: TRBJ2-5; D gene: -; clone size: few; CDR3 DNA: TGCGCCAGCAGCCAAGGAGGAGGGGGAGTTGAGACCCAGTACTTC; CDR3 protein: CASSQGGGGVETQYF
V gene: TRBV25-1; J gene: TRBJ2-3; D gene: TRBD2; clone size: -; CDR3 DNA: TGTGCCAGCAGTGAACGGACCCTCGGGGGGAAGACAGATACGCAGTATTTT; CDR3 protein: CASSERTLGGKTDTQYF
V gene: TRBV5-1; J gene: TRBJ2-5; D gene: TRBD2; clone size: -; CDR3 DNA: TGCGCCAGCAGCCCTGGAGCGGGGCTGGGAGAGACCCAGTACTTC; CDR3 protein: CASSPGAGLGETQYF
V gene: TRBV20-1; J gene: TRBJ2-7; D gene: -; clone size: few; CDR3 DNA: TGCAGTGCTAGATTCCCGGGACAAACCTACGAGCAGTACTTC; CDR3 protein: CSARFPGQTYEQYF
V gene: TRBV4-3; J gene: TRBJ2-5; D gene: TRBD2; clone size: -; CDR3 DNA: TGCGCCAGCAGCCGTCTATCCGGGACTATAGGCTATGAGCAGTACTTC; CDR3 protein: CASSRLSGTIGYEQYF
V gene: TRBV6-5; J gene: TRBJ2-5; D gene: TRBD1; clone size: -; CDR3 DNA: TGTGCCAGCAGGACAGGGCAAGAGACCCAGTACTTC; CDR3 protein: CASRTGQETQYF
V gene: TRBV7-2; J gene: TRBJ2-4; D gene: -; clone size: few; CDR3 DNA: TGTGCCAGCAGCTTAGCGGCTACGACCGGTCGGGGGCAGTACTTC; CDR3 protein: CASSLAATTGRGQYF
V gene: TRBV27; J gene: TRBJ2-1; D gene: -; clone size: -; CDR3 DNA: TGTGCCAGCAGTCTCGCCCCCGGGACTGGCAACAATGAGCAGTTCTTC; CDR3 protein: CASSLAPGTGNNEQFF
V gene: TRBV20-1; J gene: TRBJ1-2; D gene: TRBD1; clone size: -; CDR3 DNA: TGCAGTGCTAGGGGCGTCGGACAGGGGGTGATGACTAACTATGGCTACACCTTC; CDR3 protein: CSARGVGQGVMTNYGYTF
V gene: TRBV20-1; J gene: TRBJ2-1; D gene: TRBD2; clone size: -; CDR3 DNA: TGCAGTGCTAGCTCCTTGGTCGTCGGGAGGGGCAACAATGAGCAGTTCTTC; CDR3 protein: CSASSLVVGRGNNEQFF
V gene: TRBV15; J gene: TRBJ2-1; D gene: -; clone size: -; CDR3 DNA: TGTGCCACCAGCAGAGACGTTGAACGGGATGAGCAGTTCTTC; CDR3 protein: CATSRDVERDEQFF
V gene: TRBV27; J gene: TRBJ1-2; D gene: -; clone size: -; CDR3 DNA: TGTGCCAGCAGTTTAGCCCAGGAGAGGTATGGCTACACCTTC; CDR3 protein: CASSLAQERYGYTF
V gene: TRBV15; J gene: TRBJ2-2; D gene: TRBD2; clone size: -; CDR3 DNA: TGTGCCACCAGCCCGGGACTAGCGGGAACCGGGGAGCTGTTTTTT; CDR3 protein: CATSPGLAGTGELFF
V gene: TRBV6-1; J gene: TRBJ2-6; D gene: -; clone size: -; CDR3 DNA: TGTGCCAGCAGCCCTGAGTCCCCCATTGGGGCCAACGTCCTGACTTTC; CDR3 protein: CASSPESPIGANVLTF
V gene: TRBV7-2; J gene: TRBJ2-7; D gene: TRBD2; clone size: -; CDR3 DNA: TGTGCCAGCAGCCCCGGACTAGCGGGAGGGACAAACTACGAGCAGTACTTC; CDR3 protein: CASSPGLAGGTNYEQYF
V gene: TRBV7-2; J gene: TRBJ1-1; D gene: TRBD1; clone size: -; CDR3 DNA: TGTGCCAGCAGCCACGGGACAGTGAACACTGAAGCTTTCTTT; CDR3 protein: CASSHGTVNTEAFF
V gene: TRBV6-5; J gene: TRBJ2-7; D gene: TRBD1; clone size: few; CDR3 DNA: TGTGCCAGCAGTGGACGGGGCCTCACAGGGGCCGAGTACTTC; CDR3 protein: CASSGRGLTGAEYF
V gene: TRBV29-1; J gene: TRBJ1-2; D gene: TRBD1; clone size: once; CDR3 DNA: TGCAGCGTGGCTACAGGGGTTGGCTACACCTTC; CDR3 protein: CSVATGVGYTF
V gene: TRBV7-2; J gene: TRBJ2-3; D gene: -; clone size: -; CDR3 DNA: TGTGCCAGCAGCTCCTCCGGGACCCCGGGAGATACGCAGTATTTT; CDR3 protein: CASSSSGTPGDTQYF
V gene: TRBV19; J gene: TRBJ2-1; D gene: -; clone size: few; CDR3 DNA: TGTGCCAGTAGTAGGTCGTCATCCTACAATGAGCAGTTCTTC; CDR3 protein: CASSRSSSYNEQFF
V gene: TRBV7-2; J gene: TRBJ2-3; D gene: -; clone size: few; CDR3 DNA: TGTGCCAGCAGCGCTTTCGATACGCAGTATTTT; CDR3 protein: CASSAFDTQYF
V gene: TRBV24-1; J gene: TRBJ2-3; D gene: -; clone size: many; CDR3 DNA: TGTGCCACCAGTGATTGGGGGGCGCCGGACACAGATACGCAGTATTTT; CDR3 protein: CATSDWGAPDTDTQYF
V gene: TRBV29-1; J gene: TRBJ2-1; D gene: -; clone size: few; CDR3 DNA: TGCAGCGTTGGACGCCCGGAGCAGTTCTTC; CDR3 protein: CSVGRPEQFF
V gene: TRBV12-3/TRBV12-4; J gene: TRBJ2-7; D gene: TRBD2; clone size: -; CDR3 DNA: TGTGCCAGCAGTTTAGCAGTCGGGACTAAGTACTTC; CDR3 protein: CASSLAVGTKYF
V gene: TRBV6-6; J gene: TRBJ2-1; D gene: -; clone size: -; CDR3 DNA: TGTGCCAGCAGTTACTCCAAGCGGGACACTTACAATGAGCAGTTCTTC; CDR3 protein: CASSYSKRDTYNEQFF
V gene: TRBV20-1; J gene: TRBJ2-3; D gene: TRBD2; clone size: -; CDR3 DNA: TGCAGTGCCTATAGCGGGAGGTGGGCAGATACGCAGTATTTT; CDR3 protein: CSAYSGRWADTQYF
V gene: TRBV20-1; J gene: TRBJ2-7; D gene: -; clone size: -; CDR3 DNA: TGCAGTGCTAGAGATCCCACGGGATCTACCTACGAGCAGTACTTC; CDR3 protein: CSARDPTGSTYEQYF
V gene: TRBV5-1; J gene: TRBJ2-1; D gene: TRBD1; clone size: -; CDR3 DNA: TGCGCCAGCAGCTTGGGACAGGGTTTTTCTGAGCAGTTCTTC; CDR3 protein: CASSLGQGFSEQFF
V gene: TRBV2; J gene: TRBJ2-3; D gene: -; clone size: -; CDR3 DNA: TGTGCCAGCAGCCTCACAGATGGTGGCACAGATACGCAGTATTTT; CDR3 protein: CASSLTDGGTDTQYF
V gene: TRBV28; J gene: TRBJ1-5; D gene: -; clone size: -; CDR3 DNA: TGTGCCAGCACCGAGGCAACGCAGGGTAGGCCGCCCCAGCATTTT; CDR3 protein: CASTEATQGRPPQHF
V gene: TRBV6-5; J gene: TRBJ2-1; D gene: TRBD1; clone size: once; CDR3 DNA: TGTGCCAGCAGTTACCGACAGGGTCCCTACAATGAGCAGTTCTTC; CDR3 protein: CASSYRQGPYNEQFF
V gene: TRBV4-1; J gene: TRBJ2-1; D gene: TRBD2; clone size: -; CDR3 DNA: TGCGCCAGCAGCCGAGGGGGACTAGCGGGTTCCAATGAGCAGTTCTTC; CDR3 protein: CASSRGGLAGSNEQFF
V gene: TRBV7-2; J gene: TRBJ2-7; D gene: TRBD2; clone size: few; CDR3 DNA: TGTGCCAGCAGCGCAACTAGCGGCCCCTCCTACGAGCAGTACTTC; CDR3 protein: CASSATSGPSYEQYF
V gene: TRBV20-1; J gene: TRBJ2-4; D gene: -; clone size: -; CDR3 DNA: TGCAGTGCAGAATCCCCGGGGCTCAAAAACATTCAGTACTTC; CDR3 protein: CSAESPGLKNIQYF
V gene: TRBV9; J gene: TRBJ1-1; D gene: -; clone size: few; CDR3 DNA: TGTGCCAGCAGCGTAGGGGGCAGTTTAGCTGAAGCTTTCTTT; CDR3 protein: CASSVGGSLAEAFF